This is a list of T cell receptor beta chains from one sample in a study of blood T cell repertoires in COVID-19. TCRdb keeps only in-frame clones here, not all; method: immunoSEQ multiplex PCR. Here the sample spans approximately 290,000 clones, 90% being singletons. Sequencing was done on a sample of PBMCs or T cells enriched from blood (not recorded which). The receptors shown here come from a woman between 18 and 29 years old with acute COVID-19. Both conserved end residues are part of each CDR3. A D gene is named only where the DNA matches it firmly. Size is stated for part of the rows, as once, few or many counts, or as a class when the clone is expanded.

j_call,v_call,clone_size,d_call,cdr3_aa,cdr3_nt
TRBJ1-2,TRBV5-6,-,-,CASSLPGNYGYTF,TGTGCCAGCAGCTTGCCCGGGAACTATGGCTACACCTTC
TRBJ1-5,TRBV11-3,-,TRBD1,CASTYRLQGEGSNQPQHF,TGTGCCAGCACCTACCGTTTACAGGGGGAGGGAAGCAATCAGCCCCAGCATTTT
TRBJ2-7,TRBV12-3/TRBV12-4,-,-,CASSLPHHEQYF,TGTGCCAGCAGTCTACCCCACCACGAGCAGTACTTC
TRBJ2-2,TRBV10-3,once,-,CAMYAGFGELFF,TGTGCCATGTACGCGGGGTTCGGGGAGCTGTTTTTT
TRBJ1-4,TRBV28,-,-,CASSFQGKAGEKLFF,TGTGCCAGCAGTTTTCAGGGAAAAGCGGGTGAAAAACTGTTTTTT
TRBJ2-5,TRBV10-3,-,-,CAISDRLGETQYF,TGTGCCATCAGTGACCGACTAGGCGAGACCCAGTACTTC
TRBJ2-5,TRBV2,once,TRBD2,CASSESLAGSGTQYF,TGTGCCAGCAGTGAGAGCCTAGCGGGATCCGGGACCCAGTACTTC
TRBJ2-2,TRBV19,-,TRBD2,CASSGLAGLTGELFF,TGTGCCAGTAGTGGGCTAGCGGGATTAACCGGGGAGCTGTTTTTT
TRBJ1-2,TRBV10-2,-,TRBD1,CASSDRGDYGYTF,TGCGCCAGCTCCGACAGGGGGGACTATGGCTACACCTTC
TRBJ1-1,TRBV10-1,-,-,CASSEGGLNTEAFF,TGCGCCAGCAGTGAGGGCGGTTTGAACACTGAAGCTTTCTTT
TRBJ2-7,TRBV28,few,-,CASSLRSYEQYF,TGTGCCAGCAGTTTGCGTTCCTACGAGCAGTACTTC
TRBJ2-7,TRBV27,few,TRBD2,CASSLTSGSYEQYF,TGTGCCAGCAGTTTGACTAGCGGTTCCTACGAGCAGTACTTC
TRBJ2-1,TRBV6-5,-,-,CASRGDFYNEQFF,TGTGCCAGCAGGGGGGACTTCTACAATGAGCAGTTCTTC
TRBJ2-1,TRBV11-3,-,-,CASSLDYEYNEQFF,TGTGCCAGCAGCTTAGATTACGAGTACAATGAGCAGTTCTTC
TRBJ2-7,TRBV18,-,TRBD1,CASSPGQGSYEQYF,TGTGCCAGCTCCCCGGGACAGGGGTCCTACGAGCAGTACTTC
TRBJ2-7,TRBV7-9,once,TRBD2,CASSLAGLAGAGQYF,TGTGCCAGCAGCTTAGCGGGCCTAGCGGGAGCAGGGCAGTACTTC
TRBJ2-7,TRBV10-1,-,-,CASSESAGEQYF,TGCGCCAGCAGTGAGTCGGCGGGAGAGCAGTACTTC
TRBJ1-2,TRBV28,-,-,CASSPGGYHARGYTF,TGTGCCAGCAGTCCCGGGGGTTACCACGCCCGCGGCTACACCTTC
TRBJ2-1,TRBV11-2,-,TRBD2,CASDGGSYNEQFF,TGTGCCAGCGACGGGGGGTCCTACAATGAGCAGTTCTTC
TRBJ1-2,TRBV19,-,-,CASSNYGYTF,TGTGCCAGTTCAAACTATGGCTACACCTTC
TRBJ1-2,TRBV19,-,TRBD1,CASSMGGTGGAYYGYTF,TGTGCCAGTAGTATGGGAGGGACAGGGGGCGCGTACTATGGCTACACCTTC
TRBJ1-6,TRBV27,-,TRBD1,CASSLQPALTGNYNSPLHF,TGTGCCAGCAGTTTACAGCCAGCCCTGACAGGGAACTATAATTCACCCCTCCACTTT
TRBJ1-5,TRBV12-5,-,-,CASGLTDYSNQPQHF,TGTGCTAGTGGTTTGACAGATTATAGCAATCAGCCCCAGCATTTT
TRBJ1-2,TRBV28,-,-,CASSAGYGYTF,TGTGCCAGCAGTGCGGGGTATGGCTACACCTTC
TRBJ1-5,TRBV28,-,-,CASTVRDRPQHF,TGTGCCAGCACTGTCCGGGATAGGCCCCAGCATTTT
TRBJ1-4,TRBV7-2,few,TRBD1,CASSLGQGGNEKLFF,TGTGCCAGCAGCCTCGGACAGGGCGGTAATGAAAAACTGTTTTTT
TRBJ1-2,TRBV28,-,-,CASSLSRWAKGYTF,TGTGCCAGCAGTTTATCCAGGTGGGCAAAGGGCTACACCTTC
TRBJ2-1,TRBV4-1,-,-,CASSLFGLTSPPRNEQFF,TGCGCCAGCAGCCTATTCGGCTTGACTAGTCCCCCTCGTAATGAGCAGTTCTTC
TRBJ1-1,TRBV29-1,few,-,CSVERSGNTEAFF,TGCAGCGTTGAAAGATCGGGGAACACTGAAGCTTTCTTT
TRBJ2-3,TRBV24-1,-,-,CATSDPTRLTDTQYF,TGTGCCACCAGTGACCCCACACGTTTAACAGATACGCAGTATTTT
TRBJ2-1,TRBV7-2,-,TRBD2,CASSPRLAGSSYNEQFF,TGTGCCAGCAGCCCCCGACTAGCGGGAAGCTCCTACAATGAGCAGTTCTTC
TRBJ2-5,TRBV9,-,TRBD2,CASSLSGNQETQYF,TGTGCCAGCAGCTTAAGCGGGAACCAAGAGACCCAGTACTTC
TRBJ2-7,TRBV6-5,-,-,CASRSGVTTIYEQYF,TGTGCCAGCAGGTCTGGGGTGACTACTATCTACGAGCAGTACTTC
TRBJ2-5,TRBV27,-,TRBD2,CASSLLSPSGASWETQYF,TGTGCCAGCAGTTTACTCTCTCCTAGCGGGGCTTCTTGGGAGACCCAGTACTTC
TRBJ1-2,TRBV28,-,TRBD1,CASSLGQANFYGYTF,TGTGCCAGCAGTCTCGGACAGGCCAACTTCTATGGCTACACCTTC
TRBJ1-3,TRBV7-2,-,TRBD1,CASSLSTGDGGNTIYF,TGTGCCAGCAGCTTAAGCACAGGGGATGGGGGAAACACCATATATTTT
TRBJ2-3,TRBV24-1,-,-,CATSRRGFGTDTQYF,TGTGCCACCAGCCGACGGGGATTCGGCACAGATACGCAGTATTTT
TRBJ2-3,TRBV9,-,TRBD2,CASSVQTSGRAGTDTQYF,TGTGCCAGCAGCGTTCAGACTAGCGGGAGGGCCGGCACAGATACGCAGTATTTT
TRBJ1-2,TRBV6-5,-,TRBD1,CASYKGQGVLYGYTF,TGTGCCAGCTATAAGGGACAGGGGGTATTATATGGCTACACCTTC
TRBJ1-2,TRBV12-3/TRBV12-4,-,-,CASSFMTYGYTF,TGTGCCAGCAGTTTTATGACTTATGGCTACACCTTC
TRBJ2-7,TRBV6-5,-,TRBD2,CASTGLAGYEQYF,TGTGCCAGCACCGGACTAGCGGGTTACGAGCAGTACTTC
TRBJ2-3,TRBV7-7,few,-,CASSLGTPGTDTQYF,TGTGCTAGCAGCTTGGGGACTCCGGGCACAGATACGCAGTATTTT
TRBJ1-3,TRBV28,-,TRBD1,CASVDRDSGNTIYF,TGTGCCAGCGTCGACCGGGACAGCGGAAACACCATATATTTT
TRBJ2-3,TRBV27,-,-,CASSNSDTQYF,TGTGCCAGCAGTAATTCGGATACGCAGTATTTT
TRBJ2-5,TRBV30,-,TRBD2,CAWSTGTSGRETQYF,TGTGCCTGGAGCACCGGGACTAGCGGGAGAGAGACCCAGTACTTC
TRBJ1-2,TRBV7-8,-,-,CASSLDRQLSRYGYTF,TGTGCCAGCAGCTTAGACCGACAGCTCAGTCGCTATGGCTACACCTTC
TRBJ1-3,TRBV13,-,TRBD1,CASSRGTGFKGNTIYF,TGTGCCAGCAGCCGAGGGACAGGGTTTAAGGGAAACACCATATATTTT
TRBJ2-7,TRBV7-9,-,-,CASSFHSNLAEQYF,TGTGCCAGCAGCTTCCACAGCAATCTCGCCGAGCAGTACTTC
TRBJ2-2,TRBV19,-,TRBD1,CASSPLQGAQNTGELFF,TGTGCCAGTAGTCCGTTACAGGGGGCGCAGAACACCGGGGAGCTGTTTTTT
TRBJ1-5,TRBV6-4,-,TRBD1,CASSATGQAGQPQHF,TGTGCCAGCAGTGCGACAGGGCAGGCGGGTCAGCCCCAGCATTTT